This TCR beta chain was retrieved from a study of blood T cells in healthy people across ages. Using a J-beta primer mix together with a sample-barcoded 5' primer, a second PCR was run for roughly 6 to 12 cycles. TCRdb re-called the 5' RACE reads with MiXCR, one entry per CDR3 protein. The data contain approximately 900,000 distinct CDR3 sequences, roughly 48% of them singletons. This CDR3 is 13 amino acids long. Trimming removed 6 bases from V and 4 bases from J; junction bases left unmatched: 5. The germline V gene encodes CDR1 DFQATT and CDR2 SNEGSKA (reference sequence). Specimen: blood. The sequence came from a man aged 30 to 45 in good health. V usage is TRBV20-1 and J usage is TRBJ2-3, with 9 bases identical to TRBD1. CDR3 nucleotides: TGCAGTGCCCGGACAGGGGCTGCAGATACGCAGTATTTT. Its translation: CSARTGAADTQYF.